What follows are 30 T cell receptor beta chains derived from one specimen sequenced in a study of blood T cell repertoires in COVID-19. TCRdb's copy holds only in-frame clones and misses some; the assay was immunoSEQ multiplex PCR. Of 65,000 to 70,000 clones detected, about 80% appear once; the ten largest clones hold approximately 23%. Sequenced input: peripheral blood. The receptors originated from a human donor in a cohort sampled during active COVID-19.

In this sample, this clone turned up a few times. The rearrangement uses TRBV18 and TRBJ2-1; TRBD1 might be the D (5 bases). V was clipped by 5 bases and J by 4 bases, with 6 bases between them. The CDR3 is made up of 12 amino acids. Germline CDR1 reads KGHSH; CDR2 reads LQKENI. The CDR3 sequence is CASSRGYNEQFF. DNA for the CDR3: TGTGCCAGCTCAAGGGGTTACAATGAGCAGTTCTTC.

This rearrangement joins TRBV19 to TRBJ2-6; 9 nucleotides match TRBD1. Per the germline V gene, CDR1 is LNHDA and CDR2 is SQIVND (reference sequence). Losses at the gene ends were 5 bases for V and 2 bases for J; bases not matched to a gene: 7. The CDR3 has 17 amino acids. This CDR3 reads CASSPGQGSAGANVLTF. The CDR3 DNA reads TGTGCCAGTAGTCCGGGACAGGGTTCCGCTGGGGCCAACGTCCTGACTTTC. The variable domain in full, with the rest retrieved from reference TRBV19 and TRBJ2-6, is DGGITQSPKYLFRKEGQNVTLSCEQNLNHDAMYWYRQDPGQGLRLIYYSQIVNDFQKGDIAEGYSVSREKKESFPLTVTSAQKNPTAFYLCASSPGQGSAGANVLTFGAGSRLTVL.

The chain recombines TRBV6-2 or TRBV6-3 with TRBJ1-2; 7 bases match TRBD1. The CDR3 contains 14 residues. J was trimmed by 6 bases and V by 4 bases; bases with no gene match: 8. Germline V gene sequence: CDR1 MNHEY, CDR2 SVGEGT. The CDR3 DNA follows: TGTGCCAGCAGTTCGGTAAACAGGGGCCATGGCTACACCTTC. Its translation: CASSSVNRGHGYTF.

The rearrangement uses TRBV6-2 or TRBV6-3 and TRBJ2-1, with 7 bases that match TRBD2. Unmatched junction bases numbered 3, after V lost 5 bases and J lost 8 bases. The CDR3 has 12 residues. Germline CDR1 is MNHEY and CDR2 is SVGEGT. This CDR3 reads CASSGGSYEQFF. CDR3 DNA: TGTGCCAGCAGTGGCGGGAGCTATGAGCAGTTCTTC.

The chain links TRBV27 to TRBJ2-2, with TRBD2 matching over 11 bases. The CDR3 is 18 amino acids. With V trimmed by 2 bases and J by 6 bases, 11 bases remained unmatched. CDR1 and CDR2 (germline): MNHEY, SMNVEV (reference sequence). CDR3 residues: CASSLRPPSGGTAGELFF. CDR3 nucleotides: TGTGCCAGCAGTTTACGCCCGCCTAGCGGGGGGACGGCCGGGGAGCTGTTTTTT.

The chain has TRBV28 and TRBJ2-2; 7 nucleotides match TRBD1. CDR1 MDHEN and CDR2 SYDVKM come from the germline V gene. This CDR3 has 15 amino acids. J gave up 0 bases and V 3 bases, and 1 base lay outside the gene matches. In DNA form, the CDR3 reads TGTGCCAGCAGTTTTGGACAGGCGAACACCGGGGAGCTGTTTTTT. Protein product: CASSFGQANTGELFF.

The genes are TRBV12-3 or TRBV12-4 and TRBJ2-1, with 7 bases that match TRBD2. The CDR3 sequence is 13 residues long. The V gene end was trimmed by 8 bases and the J gene end by 9 bases; junction bases not matched to a gene: 10. The DNA of the CDR3 is TGTGCCAGCCAGCTACTAGCGATCGGTGAGCAGTTCTTC. Translated: CASQLLAIGEQFF.

V usage is TRBV9 and J usage is TRBJ2-5; a weak D match, TRBD2 (5 bases). The CDR3 spans 16 residues. Per germline, CDR1 SGDLS and CDR2 YYNGEE. The V gene lost 4 bases and the J gene lost 2 bases, with 18 bases spanning the gap. The CDR3 nucleotides read TGTGCCAGCAGCCCCCGGATCAGCGGAGGACAAGAGACCCAGTACTTC. It specifies CASSPRISGGQETQYF.

This sequence joins TRBV4-2 and TRBJ1-5, with a weak D call TRBD1 (5 bases). The ends were cut back, 0 bases at V and 7 bases at J, with 13 bases in the middle. Germline loops: CDR1 LGHNA, CDR2 YNFKEQ. The CDR3 length is 15 residues. CDR3 region: CASSQEGGSGQPQHF. The CDR3 DNA follows: TGTGCCAGCAGCCAAGAGGGGGGTTCGGGGCAGCCCCAGCATTTT.

The rearrangement links TRBV2 to TRBJ1-1; D ambiguous. The V gene's germline CDR1 is SNHLY and CDR2 FYNNEI. The V and J ends lost 4 bases and 1 base respectively, with 13 bases between them. The CDR3 is made up of 15 amino acids. The CDR3 DNA sequence: TGTGCCAGCAGTGTACGAGGCGGAGAGAACACTGAAGCTTTCTTT. Amino acids: CASSVRGGENTEAFF.

This clone occurred a few times. This sequence joins TRBV28 and TRBJ2-2; TRBD2 matches 11 bases. The J segment lost 4 bases and the V segment lost 6 bases, leaving 13 bases of the junction unmatched. Germline V gene data show CDR1 as MDHEN and CDR2 as SYDVKM. This CDR3 contains 18 residues. This CDR3 reads CASSPTGTSGSSTGELFF. In DNA form, the CDR3 reads TGTGCCAGCAGCCCTACCGGGACTAGCGGCTCCAGCACCGGGGAGCTGTTTTTT.

The chain joins TRBV18 to TRBJ2-2, with 7 bases fitting TRBD1. The length of the CDR3 is 16 residues. V dropped 1 base and J dropped 2; count of bases not matched to a gene: 4. Per the germline V gene, CDR1 is KGHSH and CDR2 is LQKENI. The CDR3 is CASSPRQGSNTGELFF. CDR3 nucleotides: TGTGCCAGCTCACCACGACAGGGCTCCAACACCGGGGAGCTGTTTTTT.

This chain links TRBV6-5 with TRBJ2-5; D unclear. Germline V lookup: CDR1 MNHEY, CDR2 SVGAGI. The CDR3 covers 14 residues. V lost 2 bases to trimming and J lost 5 bases, with 12 bases between them. The CDR3 reads CASSYQNPGETQYF. The CDR3, as DNA: TGTGCCAGCAGTTACCAGAATCCCGGGGAGACCCAGTACTTC.

V is TRBV2 and J is TRBJ2-3, with TRBD1 matching over 7 bases. There are 15 residues in the CDR3. V shed 8 bases, J shed 2 bases, and the junction held 10 bases outside the gene matches. CDR1 is SNHLY, CDR2 FYNNEI, per germline. CDR3 residues: CASGGQSGVTDTQYF. In DNA, the CDR3 is TGTGCCAGCGGGGGACAGTCTGGAGTCACAGATACGCAGTATTTT.

The chain combines TRBV9 with TRBJ2-7; no clear D. Germline CDR1 and CDR2: SGDLS and YYNGEE. The V and J ends lost 3 bases and 0 bases respectively, with 7 bases between them. The CDR3 has 13 amino acids. The DNA of the CDR3 is TGTGCCAGCAGCGGTGGGCTCTCCTACGAGCAGTACTTC. Its protein product is CASSGGLSYEQYF. The whole variable domain, remainder taken from reference TRBV9 and TRBJ2-7, is DSGVTQTPKHLITATGQRVTLRCSPRSGDLSVYWYQQSLDQGLQFLIQYYNGEERAKGNILERFSAQQFPDLHSELNLSSLELGDSALYFCASSGGLSYEQYFGPGTRLTVT.

This chain uses TRBV2 with TRBJ2-3; 14 bases agree with TRBD2. Germline V CDR1 and CDR2: SNHLY, FYNNEI. CDR3 length: 15 residues. Losses at the gene ends were 4 bases for V and 10 bases for J; bases not matched to a gene: 7. CDR3 nucleotides: TGTGCCAGCAGTGCCGGGACTAGCGGGGGTAGTTCGCAGTATTTT. It yields the protein CASSAGTSGGSSQYF. Full variable domain (outside the CDR3, taken from reference TRBV2 and TRBJ2-3): EPEVTQTPSHQVTQMGQEVILRCVPISNHLYFYWYRQILGQKVEFLVSFYNNEISEKSEIFDDQFSVERPDGSNFTLKIRSTKLEDSAMYFCASSAGTSGGSSQYFGPGTRLTVL.

V and J are TRBV7-9 and TRBJ2-3; 13 nucleotides agree with TRBD2. The junction had 7 bases not matched to a gene; V was cut back by 5 bases and J by 2 bases. Germline assignment: CDR1 SEHNR and CDR2 FQNEAQ (reference sequence). The CDR3 sequence is 17 residues long. This chain's CDR3 is CASSAPGLAGFTDTQYF. CDR3 DNA sequence: TGTGCCAGCAGCGCTCCGGGACTAGCGGGGTTCACAGATACGCAGTATTTT. The full variable domain, completed using reference TRBV7-9 and TRBJ2-3, is DTGVSQNPRHKITKRGQNVTFRCDPISEHNRLYWYRQTLGQGPEFLTYFQNEAQLEKSRLLSDRFSAERPKGSFSTLEIQRTEQGDSAMYLCASSAPGLAGFTDTQYFGPGTRLTVL.

The genes are TRBV6-1 and TRBJ2-3; weak D call: TRBD2 (5 bases). The germline V and J ends were trimmed by 3 bases and 2 bases, with 9 bases remaining between them. This CDR3 contains 14 residues. CDR1 is MNHNS, CDR2 SASEGT, per germline. Written as DNA, the CDR3 is TGTGCCAGCAGTGAGCGGGTGCTCACAGATACGCAGTATTTT. It is translated as CASSERVLTDTQYF.

V is TRBV27 and J is TRBJ1-4, with 11 bases matching TRBD1. Looked up from germline, CDR1 is MNHEY and CDR2 is SMNVEV (reference sequence). Trimming at V came to 5 bases and at J to 7 bases, leaving 6 bases not matched to a gene. The CDR3 runs 15 residues. The CDR3 region is CASSQGQGELEKLFF. The DNA of the CDR3 is TGTGCCAGCAGTCAGGGACAGGGGGAGCTTGAAAAACTGTTTTTT.

Here the CDR3 reads CASAVGQGMNEQYF. The CDR3, as DNA: TGCGCCAGCGCCGTCGGACAGGGGATGAACGAGCAGTACTTC. V is TRBV5-1 and J is TRBJ2-7; 9 nucleotides match TRBD1. Germline CDR1 and CDR2: SGHRS and YFSETQ. There are 14 residues in the CDR3. Trimming removed 7 bases from V and 5 bases from J; junction bases left unmatched: 10.

The rearrangement joins TRBV14 to TRBJ2-5, with a possible D match to TRBD1 (8 bases). Trimming left V 6 bases short and J 4 bases short, with 21 bases between. The CDR3 runs 16 residues. Germline lookup yields CDR1 SGHDN and CDR2 FVKESK. In nucleotides, the CDR3 is TGTGCCAGCAGACACGACAGGGGAGGGAGAAGAGAGACCCAGTACTTC. Translating it yields CASRHDRGGRRETQYF.

The chain joins TRBV21-1 to TRBJ1-4. TRBV21-1 is classified as a pseudogene. This CDR3 region has 15 residues. The CDR3: CASSTGRRPNEKLFF. The CDR3 nucleotides read TGTGCCAGCAGCACCGGACGGAGGCCCAATGAAAAACTGTTTTTT.

The chain recombines TRBV2 with TRBJ2-7; TRBD1 matches 9 bases. Germline assignment: CDR1 SNHLY and CDR2 FYNNEI. The junction had 6 bases not matched to a gene; V was cut back by 4 bases and J by 5 bases. The CDR3 length is 14 residues. DNA of the CDR3: TGTGCCAGCAGTGTCGTGACAGGGGGGGACGAGCAGTACTTC. Amino acid sequence: CASSVVTGGDEQYF.

The V and J genes are TRBV6-1 and TRBJ1-2, with 8 bases lining up with TRBD1. The CDR3 contains 15 residues. CDR1 and CDR2 from the germline V gene are MNHNS and SASEGT. Trimming removed 1 base from V and 3 bases from J; junction bases left unmatched: 4. The DNA of the CDR3 is TGTGCCAGCAGTGAAGGGACAGGGCACGACTATGGCTACACCTTC. Its translation: CASSEGTGHDYGYTF.

The rearrangement uses TRBV11-2 and TRBJ2-1; 8 bases map to TRBD2. The V gene end was trimmed by 0 bases and the J gene end by 3 bases; junction bases not matched to a gene: 4. Germline CDR1 reads SGHAT; CDR2 reads FQNNGV. The CDR3 consists of 16 residues. The CDR3 sequence: CASSLESSGSYNEQFF. DNA of the CDR3: TGTGCCAGCAGCTTAGAGTCCAGCGGGAGCTACAATGAGCAGTTCTTC.

The chain links TRBV4-3 to TRBJ2-2; 8 bases align to TRBD2. The CDR3 is 15 amino acids. Unmatched junction bases numbered 5, after V lost 4 bases and J lost 4 bases. Germline assignment: CDR1 LGHNA and CDR2 YSLEER. The CDR3 here is CASSPGGGITGELFF. CDR3 nucleotide sequence: TGCGCCAGCAGCCCCGGGGGGGGGATCACCGGGGAGCTGTTTTTT.

V gene TRBV2 combines with J gene TRBJ2-5, with 7 bases that match TRBD1. CDR1 is SNHLY and CDR2 is FYNNEI in the germline V gene. V was clipped by 4 bases and J by 2 bases; unmatched bases: 1. The CDR3 runs 13 residues. The CDR3: CASSGQGQETQYF. CDR3 DNA: TGTGCCAGCAGTGGACAGGGACAAGAGACCCAGTACTTC.

V is TRBV3-1 (or the pseudogene TRBV3-2) and J is TRBJ1-2; no clear D gene. CDR1 is LGHDT and CDR2 is YNNKEL in the germline V gene (reference sequence). Trimming removed 8 bases from V and 2 bases from J, with 18 bases in between. The CDR3 is made up of 15 amino acids. CDR3 protein: CASGLSTVLNYGYTF. The CDR3 coding sequence is TGTGCCAGCGGGCTCTCGACGGTCCTGAACTATGGCTACACCTTC.

V and J are TRBV6-5 and TRBJ2-7, with D maybe TRBD2 (6 bases). V gave up 6 bases and J gave up 4 bases, with 13 bases separating them. The CDR3 is 13 amino acids. CDR1 is MNHEY, CDR2 SVGAGI, per germline. The CDR3 region is CASSLEAGYEQYF. As DNA, the CDR3 is TGTGCCAGCAGCCTTGAGGCGGGGTACGAGCAGTACTTC.

V and J are TRBV11-2 and TRBJ2-7; 7 bases are shared with TRBD1. With 7 bases clipped from V and 6 bases from J, the junction kept 15 bases outside the gene matches. In germline, CDR1 is SGHAT, CDR2 FQNNGV. The CDR3 has 15 residues. The CDR3 region has the DNA TGTGCCAGCACCAGGGGTAGAGACAGGGCGGCCGAGCAGTACTTC. This encodes CASTRGRDRAAEQYF. Combining the CDR3 with reference TRBV11-2 and TRBJ2-7 gives the whole variable domain EAGVAQSPRYKIIEKRQSVAFWCNPISGHATLYWYQQILGQGPKLLIQFQNNGVVDDSQLPKDRFSAERLKGVDSTLKIQPAKLEDSAVYLCASTRGRDRAAEQYFGPGTRLTVT.